This T cell receptor beta chain was sequenced for a study of radiotherapy plus CTLA-4 blockade in lung cancer. About the study: There were objective responses in roughly 18% of patients, and over 30% had disease control.

As to this clone: Its specificity is not known.

General observations from the study: TCR clones from tumors expanded in blood after radiotherapy plus ipilimumab.

Repertoires were generated with immunoSEQ multiplex PCR, while TCRdb's copy carries only in-frame clones and drops some. The sample carries 78,000 or so clones, 85% to 90% recorded once. CDR1 MNHEY and CDR2 SMNVEV come from the germline V gene (reference sequence). There are 15 residues in the CDR3. Trimming pared 6 bases from V and 0 bases from J, leaving 11 bases between. Enrolled patients, whose metastatic non-small-cell lung cancer was chemo-refractory, received focal radiation plus CTLA-4 blockade with ipilimumab. The chain couples TRBV27 to TRBJ2-2; either TRBD1 or TRBD2 may supply D (6 bases each). The sequence was obtained from a human donor with non-small cell lung cancer who had stable disease on radiotherapy plus ipilimumab. This specimen consisted of peripheral blood, obtained from a patient treated with radiotherapy plus ipilimumab. The CDR3 DNA follows: TGTGCCAGCAGATCGGGGGCCTCGAACACCGGGGAGCTGTTTTTT. This translates into CASRSGASNTGELFF.